This T cell receptor beta chain appears in the sequencing data of a study of shared clonotypes between healthy human individuals (dated by TCRdb to 2018 to 2021). Context from the whole study: Two women and three men aged 18 to 49 years were included in the cohort. To estimate repertoire size and how much clonotypes are shared between individuals, the study performed deep sequencing of blood TCR repertoires from roughly five healthy adults. To increase sequencing depth and limit assay-specific biases, TCR repertoire library preparation and sequencing were carried out by different laboratories using diverse techniques. Per donor, leukapheresis produced somewhere between about 0.94 and 9.5 billion PBMCs. For each donor, three plates each were used for CD4 naive and CD4 memory, two plates were used for CD8 naive, and one plate was used for CD8 memory.

The donors were healthy, HIV-negative adults who had no recently reported acute infections or vaccinations. Every donor was a Caucasian adult living in Nashville, Tennessee, USA. Magnetic negative selection was used to enrich CD4+ T cells, after which naive cells were positively selected on CD45RA and the negative fraction became the memory subset. Blood was obtained by leukapheresis, after which PBMCs were separated by Ficoll-Histopaque density gradient centrifugation and cryopreserved in liquid nitrogen vapor phase. Analytical flow cytometry was used to check the purity and quantity of each magnetically sorted T cell population. Genomic DNA was isolated from every sorted fraction and measured by UV absorbance on a Nanodrop 2000c. Summary of the overall study and its limitations: The genetic and exposure-history diversity represented was limited by the small number of donors. Larger estimated clonotype richness was generally found for naive subsets than for memory subsets. Sampling was limited to blood, and TCR repertoires in tissue likely differ from TCR repertoires in blood. Pairwise subsampling led to the expectation that sequencing depth would affect the degree of clonotype sharing among donors. Sharing across a few donors was observed for approximately 4.6% of naive CD4, under 4% of naive CD8, 2.3% of memory CD4, and roughly 0.4% of memory CD8 clonotypes. Clonotypes shared by all four sorted-subset donors showed higher generation probabilities than non-shared clonotypes. Even with the large sequencing depth, rarefaction of the sorted-subset datasets indicated that sequencing was incomplete.

The CDR3 contains 14 residues, cysteine and phenylalanine counted. The retained sequence is limited to the CDR3, 42 bases, with the frame set at the first base. A distance of 12 bases separates the germline ends of V and J, which lose 1 base and 8 bases respectively. The germline V gene (reference sequence) yields LNHDA for CDR1 and SQIVND for CDR2. TCR CDR3 regions were amplified from genomic DNA by multiplex PCR using the deep immunoSEQ assay. Genomic DNA extracted from each cell subset was distributed evenly over all wells of several immunoSEQ 96-well plates, and each plate served as one replicate. For sorted subsets, roughly 0.2 ug genomic DNA, equal to tens of thousands of T cell genomes, was loaded into each replicate PCR. Purified libraries were measured with a Qubit 3.0 fluorometer, size-checked on a Bioanalyzer 2100, and measured again with the KAPA Library Quantification kit. Every immunoSEQ 96-well plate was sequenced on a separate single-read 150-cycle Illumina NextSeq 550 flow cell. Regarding the original processing steps: Because the immunoSEQ output held only junctional sequences and lacked quality scores, the filtering could not match the filtering applied to full-length reads. Sequences were annotated with PyIR, a Python wrapper for IgBLAST v1.9, and V/J genes and CDR3 were assigned using IMGT germline references. Reads were filtered out if the reads had weak V/J assignments (E-value above 1e-6), no CDR3, stop codons, out-of-frame junctions, or ambiguous translated residues. V3J clonotypes were defined as sequences sharing an identical inferred V gene, J gene, and CDR3 amino acid sequence. Percentage overlap between repertoires was computed as shared unique clonotypes divided by the size of the smaller repertoire. Three approaches were used to assess repertoire richness: RTK rarefaction, the Chao1 estimator, and Recon v2.1 estimates of unobserved clonotypes. OLGA was used to compute generation probabilities for all TCRbeta clonotypes that the gDNA method yielded from four donors. Not all clones reach the TCRdb copy of this immuneACCESS table, which keeps in-frame sequences only. Checked studies attribute under half of the gap to unresolved V genes and leave the rest unexplained. The V and J calls and clone size are taken from that table; D and trimming were inferred from the DNA. Recorded for this sample are a few million clones; more than 90% of them occurred a single time. 0.11% to 0.15% of the sample belongs to the ten largest clones.

A note on this clone: Its recognized antigen is unknown. The record has no base qualities; no much larger clone is one base away.

The V and J genes are TRBV19 and TRBJ2-1; a tentative D match to TRBD2 spans 5 bases. This TCR was recovered from a man aged 18 to 35 in good health. Sequencing was performed on naive CD4+ T cells sorted from blood. The sample's cell subset or site label, decoded: CD45RA+ positively selected. CDR3 reads: CASSIGGRVDEQFF. DNA sequence: TGTGCCAGTAGTATAGGAGGGAGAGTGGATGAGCAGTTCTTC.